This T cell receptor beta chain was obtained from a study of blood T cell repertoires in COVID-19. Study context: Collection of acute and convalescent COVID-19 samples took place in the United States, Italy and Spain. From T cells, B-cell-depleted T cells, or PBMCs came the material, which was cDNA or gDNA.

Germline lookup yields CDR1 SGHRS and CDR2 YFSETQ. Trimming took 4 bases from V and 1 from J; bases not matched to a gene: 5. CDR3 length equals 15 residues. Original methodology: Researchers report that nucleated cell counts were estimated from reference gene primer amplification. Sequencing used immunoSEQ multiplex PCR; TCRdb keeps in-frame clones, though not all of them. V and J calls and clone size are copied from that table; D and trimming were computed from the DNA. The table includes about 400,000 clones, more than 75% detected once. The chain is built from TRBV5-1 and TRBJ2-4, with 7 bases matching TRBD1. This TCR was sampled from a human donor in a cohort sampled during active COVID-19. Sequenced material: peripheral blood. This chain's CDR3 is CASSAGTAAKNIQYF. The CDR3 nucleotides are TGCGCCAGCAGCGCCGGGACAGCCGCCAAAAACATTCAGTACTTC. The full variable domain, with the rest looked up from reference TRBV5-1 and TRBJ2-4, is KAGVTQTPRYLIKTRGQQVTLSCSPISGHRSVSWYQQTPGQGLQFLFEYFSETQRNKGNFPGRFSGRQFSNSRSEMNVSTLELGDSALYLCASSAGTAAKNIQYFGAGTRLSVL.